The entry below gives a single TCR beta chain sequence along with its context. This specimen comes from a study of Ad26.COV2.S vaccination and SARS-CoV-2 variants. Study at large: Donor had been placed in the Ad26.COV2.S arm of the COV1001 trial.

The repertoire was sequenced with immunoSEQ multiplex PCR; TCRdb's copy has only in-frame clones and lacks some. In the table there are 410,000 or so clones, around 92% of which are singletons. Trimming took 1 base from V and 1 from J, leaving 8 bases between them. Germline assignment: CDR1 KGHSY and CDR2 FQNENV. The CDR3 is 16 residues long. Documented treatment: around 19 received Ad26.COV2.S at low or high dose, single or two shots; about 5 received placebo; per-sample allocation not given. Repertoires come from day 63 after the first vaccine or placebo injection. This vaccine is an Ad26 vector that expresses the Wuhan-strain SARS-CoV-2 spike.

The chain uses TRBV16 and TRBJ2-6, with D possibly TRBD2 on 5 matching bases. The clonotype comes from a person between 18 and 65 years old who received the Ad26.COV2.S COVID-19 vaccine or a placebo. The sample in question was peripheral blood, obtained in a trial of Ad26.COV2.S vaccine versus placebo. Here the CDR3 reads CASSQFGKSGANVLTF. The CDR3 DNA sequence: TGTGCCAGCAGCCAATTCGGGAAATCTGGGGCCAACGTCCTGACTTTC.